This T cell receptor beta chain was sequenced for a study of T cell responses to AZD1222 COVID-19 vaccine. Study-level results: Two AZD1222 doses significantly raised spike-specific TCR breadth and depth over controls.

Concerning this clone itself: Its antigen remains unknown.

Repertoires were generated with immunoSEQ multiplex PCR, while TCRdb's copy carries only in-frame clones and drops some. The sample yields about 110,000 clones, over 75% seen once. CDR1 and CDR2 (germline): SGHRS, YFSETQ. CDR3 length equals 17 residues. V dropped 2 bases and J dropped 4; count of bases not matched to a gene: 10. The sequencing used peripheral blood, collected on day 0 of AZD1222 vaccination. The sequence derives from an adult in good health. The V gene is TRBV5-1, the J gene TRBJ2-5, with 11 bases that match TRBD2. CDR3 in amino acids: CASSFGTSGSSRETQYF. The CDR3 nucleotides are TGCGCCAGCAGCTTTGGTACTAGCGGGAGCTCGCGAGAGACCCAGTACTTC.